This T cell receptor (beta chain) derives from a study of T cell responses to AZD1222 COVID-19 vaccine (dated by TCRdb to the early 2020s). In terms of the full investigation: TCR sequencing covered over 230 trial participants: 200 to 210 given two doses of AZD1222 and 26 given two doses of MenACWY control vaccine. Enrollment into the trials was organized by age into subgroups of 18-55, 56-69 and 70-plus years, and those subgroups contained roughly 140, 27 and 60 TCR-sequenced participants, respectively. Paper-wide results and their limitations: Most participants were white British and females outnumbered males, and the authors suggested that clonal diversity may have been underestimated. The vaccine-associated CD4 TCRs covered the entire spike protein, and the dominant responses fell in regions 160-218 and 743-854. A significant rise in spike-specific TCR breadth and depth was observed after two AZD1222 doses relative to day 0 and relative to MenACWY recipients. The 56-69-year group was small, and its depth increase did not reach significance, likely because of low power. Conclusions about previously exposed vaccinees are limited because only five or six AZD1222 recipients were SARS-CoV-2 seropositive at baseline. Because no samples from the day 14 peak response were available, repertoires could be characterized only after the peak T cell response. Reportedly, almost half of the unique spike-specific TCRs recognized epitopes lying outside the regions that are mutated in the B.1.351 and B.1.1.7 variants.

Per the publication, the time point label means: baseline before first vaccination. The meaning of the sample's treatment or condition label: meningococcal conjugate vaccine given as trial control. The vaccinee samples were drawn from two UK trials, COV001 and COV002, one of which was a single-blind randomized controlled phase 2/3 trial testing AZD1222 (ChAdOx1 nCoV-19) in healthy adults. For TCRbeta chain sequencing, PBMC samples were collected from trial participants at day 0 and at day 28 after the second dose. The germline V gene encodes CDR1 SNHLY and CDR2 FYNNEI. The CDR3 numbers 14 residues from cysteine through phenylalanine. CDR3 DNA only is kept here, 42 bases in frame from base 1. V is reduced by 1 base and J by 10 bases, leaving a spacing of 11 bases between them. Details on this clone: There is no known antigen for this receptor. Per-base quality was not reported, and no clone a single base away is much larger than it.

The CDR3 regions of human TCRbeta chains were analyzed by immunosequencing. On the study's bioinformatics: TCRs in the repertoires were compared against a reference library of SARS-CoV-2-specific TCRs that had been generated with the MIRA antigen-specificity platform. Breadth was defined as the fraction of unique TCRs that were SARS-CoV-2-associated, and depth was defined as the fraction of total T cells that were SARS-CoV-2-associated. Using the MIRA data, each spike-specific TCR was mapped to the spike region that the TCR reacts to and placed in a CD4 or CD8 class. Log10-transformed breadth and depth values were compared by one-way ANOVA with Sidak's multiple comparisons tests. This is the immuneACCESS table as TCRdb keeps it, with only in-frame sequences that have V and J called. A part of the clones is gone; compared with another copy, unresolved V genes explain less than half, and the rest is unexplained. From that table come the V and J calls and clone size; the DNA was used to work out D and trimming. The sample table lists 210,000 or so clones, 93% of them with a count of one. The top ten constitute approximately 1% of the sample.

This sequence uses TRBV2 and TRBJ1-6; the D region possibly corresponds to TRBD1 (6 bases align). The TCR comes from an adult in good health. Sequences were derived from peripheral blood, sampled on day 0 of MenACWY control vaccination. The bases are TGTGCCAGCAGTGAAGACAGGGCAGTGTCACCCCTCCACTTT. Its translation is CASSEDRAVSPLHF.